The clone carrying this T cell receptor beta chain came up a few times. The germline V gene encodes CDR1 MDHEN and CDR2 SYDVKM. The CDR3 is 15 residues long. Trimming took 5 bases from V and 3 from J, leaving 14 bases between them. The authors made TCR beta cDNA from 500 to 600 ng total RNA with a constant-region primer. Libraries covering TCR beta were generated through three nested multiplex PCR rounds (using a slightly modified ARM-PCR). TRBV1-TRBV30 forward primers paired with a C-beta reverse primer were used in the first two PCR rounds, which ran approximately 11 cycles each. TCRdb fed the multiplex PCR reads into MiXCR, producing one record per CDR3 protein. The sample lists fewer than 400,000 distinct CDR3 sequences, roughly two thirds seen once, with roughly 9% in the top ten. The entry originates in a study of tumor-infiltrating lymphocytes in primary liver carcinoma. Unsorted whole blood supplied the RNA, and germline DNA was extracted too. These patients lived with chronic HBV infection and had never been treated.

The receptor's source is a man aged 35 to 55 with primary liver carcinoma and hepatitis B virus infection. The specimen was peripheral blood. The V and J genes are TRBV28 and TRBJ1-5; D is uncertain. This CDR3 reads CASSRLSGSNQPQHF. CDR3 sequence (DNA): TGTGCCAGCAGTCGTCTTTCGGGGTCCAATCAGCCCCAGCATTTT.